This T cell receptor beta chain was sequenced in a study of beta chain features in type 1 diabetes. Overall study findings and caveats: Within each of all four CD4+ subsets, Type 1 diabetes patients had TCRB CDR3s that were moderately but significantly shorter.

About this clone itself: Antigen specificity is unknown.

Between the trimmed V and J ends, which lost 3 bases and 6 bases, there was a span of 15 bases. CDR3 length: 15 amino acids. CDR1 is MNHNY, CDR2 SVGAGI, per germline (reference sequence). Of the isolated RNA, all was reverse transcribed, and so the sequenced material was expressed TCRB transcripts. Libraries were prepared by immunoSEQ multiplex PCR; TCRdb keeps only in-frame clonotypes and omits some of them. Of around 600,000 clones listed, around an eighth were seen once; the top ten hold more than 0.095%. The sequencing sample was made of naive CD4+ T cells from blood. The V and J genes are TRBV6-6 and TRBJ2-1; D may be TRBD2 (6 bases). The source is a man aged 25 to 40 with type 1 diabetes. CDR3 sequence: CASSYIRVGGNEQFF. The CDR3 region has the DNA TGTGCCAGCAGTTATATCAGGGTCGGGGGCAATGAGCAGTTCTTC.